Below, 15 T cell receptor beta chains from the same sample are listed, as sequenced in a study of breast tumors, draining lymph nodes, adjacent tissues. Breast cancer patients provided tissue from their axillary draining lymph nodes. MiXCR was run by TCRdb on the multiplex PCR reads, yielding one entry per CDR3 protein. The data show 150,000 to 250,000 distinct CDR3 sequences, 31% seen once. The sample consisted of axillary lymph node tissue. The receptors here all came from a female donor with breast cancer. Some clones in this sample may be carry-over from other donors' samples.

The rearrangement joins TRBV7-9 to TRBJ2-7; the D gene is possibly TRBD1 (6 bases). V was trimmed by 5 bases and J by 2 bases, leaving 10 bases between them. The germline CDR1 and CDR2 sequences are SEHNR and FQNEAQ (reference sequence). CDR3 length: 13 residues. The CDR3 is CASSRTETYEQYF. In DNA, the CDR3 is TGTGCCAGCAGCCGGACAGAGACCTACGAGCAGTACTTC.

The V gene is TRBV9, the J gene TRBJ2-7; 13 bases fit TRBD2. Trimming removed 0 bases from V and 0 bases from J; junction bases left unmatched: 6. In germline, CDR1 is SGDLS, CDR2 YYNGEE. The CDR3 spans 18 residues. CDR3 nucleotides: TGTGCCAGCAGCGTAGGAACTAGCGGGAGGGTGGGCTCCTACGAGCAGTACTTC. Translation gives CASSVGTSGRVGSYEQYF.

The rearrangement links TRBV7-2 to TRBJ1-5; 9 nucleotides agree with TRBD1. Germline-derived CDR1 and CDR2 are SGHTA and FQGNSA. This CDR3 region has 16 residues. The CDR3 loop reads CASVEGGTGSNQPQHF. In DNA form, the CDR3 reads TGTGCTAGTGTCGAGGGGGGGACAGGGAGCAATCAGCCCCAGCATTTT. Variable domain in full (rest from reference TRBV7-2 and TRBJ1-5): GAGVSQSPSNKVTEKGKDVELRCDPISGHTALYWYRQSLGQGLEFLIYFQGNSAPDKSGLPSDRFSAERTGGSVSTLTIQRTQQEDSAVYLCASVEGGTGSNQPQHFGDGTRLSIL.

This clonotype showed up many times. This CDR3 reads CASSPHWGQANEKLFF. CDR3 nucleotides: TGTGCCAGCAGCCCACATTGGGGGCAGGCTAATGAAAAACTGTTTTTT. The chain combines TRBV9 with TRBJ1-4; TRBD1 might be the D (6 bases). The CDR3 covers 16 residues. Germline CDR1 SGDLS, CDR2 YYNGEE. V was cut by 4 bases and J by 3 bases, with 16 bases left in between.

In this sample, this clonotype turned up many times. The chain is built from TRBV6-1 and TRBJ1-2; D is perhaps TRBD1 (5 bases). CDR3 size: 14 residues. V was trimmed by 5 bases and J by 2 bases, leaving 12 bases between them. Germline V gene data show CDR1 as MNHNS and CDR2 as SASEGT. CDR3 amino acids: CASSYLDKNYGYTF. The CDR3 nucleotides are TGTGCCAGCAGTTATTTGGACAAAAACTATGGCTACACCTTC.

This clonotype has at least ten counts. V usage is TRBV2 and J usage is TRBJ2-1, with a weak D call TRBD2 (6 bases). The CDR3 extends over 15 amino acids. Germline loops: CDR1 SNHLY, CDR2 FYNNEI. With 1 base removed from V and 0 bases from J, the gap between germline ends came to 7 bases. The CDR3 here is CASSEGGASYNEQFF. In DNA, the CDR3 is TGTGCCAGCAGTGAAGGCGGGGCCTCCTACAATGAGCAGTTCTTC.

This clonotype was counted ten times or more. The chain is built from TRBV7-9 and TRBJ1-6; 9 positions match TRBD1. The germline V gene encodes CDR1 SEHNR and CDR2 FQNEAQ (reference sequence). This CDR3 comprises 16 residues. V was clipped by 5 bases and J by 5 bases; unmatched bases: 7. The CDR3 spells CASSTRQGVNNSPLHF. The CDR3 DNA reads TGTGCCAGCAGCACTCGACAGGGGGTAAATAATTCACCCCTCCACTTT.

At least ten counts were recorded for this clonotype. The CDR3 loop reads CASRTAGLGDEQYF. As DNA, the CDR3 is TGTGCCAGCAGGACAGCGGGACTCGGCGACGAGCAGTACTTC. The chain has TRBV6-5 and TRBJ2-7, with 7 bases identical to TRBD2. Germline loops: CDR1 MNHEY, CDR2 SVGAGI. There are 14 residues in the CDR3. Germline trimming cut 6 bases from V and 5 bases from J; bases unmatched to any gene: 10.

The CDR3 spells CASSRLAGGADTQYF. The CDR3 bases are TGTGCCAGCAGTCGACTAGCGGGGGGGGCAGATACGCAGTATTTT. J is TRBJ2-3 and V is TRBV6-4, with 14 nucleotides matching TRBD2. CDR1 is MRHNA, CDR2 SNTAGT, per germline. CDR3 length equals 15 residues. Trimming cost V 5 bases and J 4 bases; bases outside gene matches: 2.

The chain employs TRBV5-1 and TRBJ1-4, with 9 bases that match TRBD1. CDR3 length: 16 amino acids. V was clipped by 3 bases and J by 6 bases; unmatched bases: 9. From germline, CDR1 is SGHRS and CDR2 YFSETQ. CDR3 region: CASSSLAGQGDEKLFF. In DNA, the CDR3 is TGCGCCAGCAGCTCCCTAGCGGGACAGGGCGATGAAAAACTGTTTTTT. Together with reference TRBV5-1 and TRBJ1-4, the CDR3 gives the full variable domain: KAGVTQTPRYLIKTRGQQVTLSCSPISGHRSVSWYQQTPGQGLQFLFEYFSETQRNKGNFPGRFSGRQFSNSRSEMNVSTLELGDSALYLCASSSLAGQGDEKLFFGSGTQLSVL.

This clonotype was seen many times. The chain joins TRBV6-1 to TRBJ2-7; D not resolved. Deletions cut 0 bases from V and 4 bases from J, with 7 bases between. CDR1 and CDR2 from the germline V gene are MNHNS and SASEGT. This CDR3 is 13 amino acids long. DNA of the CDR3: TGTGCCAGCAGTGAAGCAGGAACGTACGAGCAGTACTTC. Protein product: CASSEAGTYEQYF.

A remark on this clonotype: One end of the junction does not line up with germline, which may come from a read error. V is TRBV19 and J is TRBJ2-5; D might be TRBD1 (5 bases). In germline, CDR1 is LNHDA, CDR2 SQIVND (reference sequence). The CDR3 totals 17 residues. Here the CDR3 DNA reads TGTGCCAGTAGTATAGGGTGGGGCAGGTCCGGCCAAGAGACCCAGTCCTTC. Its protein is CASSIGWGRSGQETQSF.

There are many counts of this clonotype. The chain employs TRBV13 and TRBJ1-6; D gene uncertain. The V end was cut by 5 bases, the J end by 3 bases, with 14 bases between. Looked up from germline, CDR1 is PRHDT and CDR2 is FYEKMQ (reference sequence). CDR3 size: 16 residues. CDR3 coding DNA: TGTGCCAGCAGCCCAATAGGACGGAACTATAATTCACCCCTCCACTTT. This translates into CASSPIGRNYNSPLHF. Variable domain in full (rest from reference TRBV13 and TRBJ1-6): AAGVIQSPRHLIKEKRETATLKCYPIPRHDTVYWYQQGPGQDPQFLISFYEKMQSDKGSIPDRFSAQQFSDYHSELNMSSLELGDSALYFCASSPIGRNYNSPLHFGNGTRLTVT.

In regard to this clonotype: One junction end disagrees with the germline gene, perhaps due to a read error. The chain carries TRBV6-2 or TRBV6-3 and TRBJ2-5, with D perhaps assigned TRBD1 or TRBD2 (5 bases each). Germline V gene sequence: CDR1 MNHEY, CDR2 SVGEGT. CDR3 size: 15 residues. The CDR3 DNA follows: TGTGCCAGCAGTCCACTCATGGGGCTAGCAGAGGCCCAGTACTTC. This codes for CASSPLMGLAEAQYF.

This clonotype occurred once. The conserved phenylalanine or tryptophan normally closing the CDR3 is absent here, so this likely arose from a read error. The limits of the CDR3 on the DNA are not certain, so only TCRdb's listed CDR3 is given. The rearrangement links TRBV29-1 to TRBJ2-1; TRBD2 is the table's D call, not checked against the DNA. The CDR3 has 14 amino acids, counting both end residues. CDR1 SQVTM and CDR2 ANQGSEA come from the germline V gene. The CDR3 spells CSVLRDYVNYTFGS.